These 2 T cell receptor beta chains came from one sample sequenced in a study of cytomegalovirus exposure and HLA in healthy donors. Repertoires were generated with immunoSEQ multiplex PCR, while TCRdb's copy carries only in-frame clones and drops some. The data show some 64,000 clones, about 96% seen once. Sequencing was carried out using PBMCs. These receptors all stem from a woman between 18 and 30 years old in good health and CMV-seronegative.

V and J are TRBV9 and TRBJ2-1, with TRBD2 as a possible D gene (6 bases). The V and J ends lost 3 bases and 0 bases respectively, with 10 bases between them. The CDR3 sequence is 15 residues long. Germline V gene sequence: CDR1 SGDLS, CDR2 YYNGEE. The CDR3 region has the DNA TGTGCCAGCAGCGCCAAGGACTACTCCTACAATGAGCAGTTCTTC. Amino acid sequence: CASSAKDYSYNEQFF.

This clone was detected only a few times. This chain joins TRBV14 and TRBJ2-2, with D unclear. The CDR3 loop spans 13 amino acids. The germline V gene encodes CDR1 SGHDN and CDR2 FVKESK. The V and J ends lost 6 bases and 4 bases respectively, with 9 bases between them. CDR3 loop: CASRLPGTGELFF. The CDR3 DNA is TGTGCCAGCAGACTACCGGGCACCGGGGAGCTGTTTTTT.